This T cell receptor (beta chain) is drawn from a study of blood T cell repertoires in COVID-19 (TCRdb year 2020). In terms of the full investigation: Samples covering the acute and convalescent phases of COVID-19 were provided by collaborators in the United States, Italy and Spain. The material from the prospective study consisted of cDNA or gDNA derived from T cells, B-cell-depleted T cells, or PBMCs. The dataset comprised deeply sampled blood TCRbeta repertoires from subjects exposed to, actively infected with, or recovered from COVID-19. The repertoires were made available in a free public database intended to serve as a resource for research on the immune response to SARS-CoV-2. Samples were obtained from the ongoing ImmuneRACE study (first 160 participants) and from some 1,300 subjects provided by 6 global collaborators. A de-identified subject ID, COVID-19 status, age in years and sex were almost always included in the sample metadata. Where available, HLA class I and class II types were obtained from metadata supplied by the sample provider rather than from assay-based typing.

The immunoSEQ Assay, a bias-controlled multiplex PCR, was used to amplify TCRbeta CDR3 regions from genomic DNA. Per the authors' processing: Nucleated cell counts per sample were estimated from amplification of reference gene primers within the assay. To quantify the absolute abundance of each unique TCRbeta CDR3 rearrangement, sequence reads were collapsed and filtered. For each sample, productive Simpson clonality was calculated as the square root of Simpson's diversity index over productive rearrangements. As stored in TCRdb, this immuneACCESS dataset retains in-frame rearrangements with V and J assigned. A fraction of the clones does not appear; measured against another copy, unresolved V genes explain less than half of the discrepancy, and the remainder lacks a known reason. Clone size and V and J calls were adopted from that table, with D and trimming inferred from the DNA. Recorded for this sample are tens of thousands of clones; approximately 85% of them occurred a single time. Less than 15% of the sample rests with the top ten.

Each collaborating institution followed its own protocols to collect whole blood in K2EDTA tubes. For TCRbeta analysis, collaborators shipped samples as frozen whole blood, isolated PBMCs, or DNA extracted from either of those sample types. V lost 2 bases and J lost 0 bases; the stretch between them is 8 bases long. The CDR3 holds 15 amino acids from the cysteine to the phenylalanine. Only the CDR3 DNA is retained, 45 bases long and in frame from the first base. Based on the germline V gene, the CDR1 and CDR2 sequences are MDHEN and SYDVKM. Beyond this particular receptor, the publication reports: The quantity of clinical and demographic metadata differed by source and by participant and was supplied without curation.

A word on this clone: Its binding antigen is unknown. Base quality data are lacking; no much larger clone is found one base away.

The rearranged chain carries TRBV28 and TRBJ2-1; TRBD2 could be the D gene, as 6 bases match. Sequenced input: peripheral blood. The clonotype comes from a human donor in a cohort sampled during active COVID-19. The DNA sequence is as follows: TGTGCCAGCAGTTTAGGAGGGCCCTCCTACAATGAGCAGTTCTTC. Translated, this gives CASSLGGPSYNEQFF.